This T cell receptor (beta chain) was sequenced for a study of patients and donors after allogeneic stem cell transplantation. Germline CDR1 SGHTA, CDR2 FQGTGA. The CDR3 length is 15 residues. The V and J ends lost 2 bases and 0 bases respectively, with 10 bases between them. TCRdb used MiXCR to reprocess the RT-PCR reads, holding one entry per CDR3 protein. The top ten hold 11% of the sample, which has fewer than 250,000 distinct CDR3 sequences, roughly 14% seen once. This clonotype was observed at least ten times. The genes are TRBV7-3 and TRBJ1-1; D gene unclear. The receptor comes from a human donor who was either an allogeneic HSCT recipient or a stem cell or donor lymphocyte infusion donor (not recorded which). It is not recorded whose cells these are; they may come from a transplant donor. Sequenced: blood, either unsorted or a sorted T cell fraction (not recorded which). The CDR3 nucleotides read TGTGCCAGCAGCTTAGGGCGGACCATGAACACTGAAGCTTTCTTT. Translation gives CASSLGRTMNTEAFF.